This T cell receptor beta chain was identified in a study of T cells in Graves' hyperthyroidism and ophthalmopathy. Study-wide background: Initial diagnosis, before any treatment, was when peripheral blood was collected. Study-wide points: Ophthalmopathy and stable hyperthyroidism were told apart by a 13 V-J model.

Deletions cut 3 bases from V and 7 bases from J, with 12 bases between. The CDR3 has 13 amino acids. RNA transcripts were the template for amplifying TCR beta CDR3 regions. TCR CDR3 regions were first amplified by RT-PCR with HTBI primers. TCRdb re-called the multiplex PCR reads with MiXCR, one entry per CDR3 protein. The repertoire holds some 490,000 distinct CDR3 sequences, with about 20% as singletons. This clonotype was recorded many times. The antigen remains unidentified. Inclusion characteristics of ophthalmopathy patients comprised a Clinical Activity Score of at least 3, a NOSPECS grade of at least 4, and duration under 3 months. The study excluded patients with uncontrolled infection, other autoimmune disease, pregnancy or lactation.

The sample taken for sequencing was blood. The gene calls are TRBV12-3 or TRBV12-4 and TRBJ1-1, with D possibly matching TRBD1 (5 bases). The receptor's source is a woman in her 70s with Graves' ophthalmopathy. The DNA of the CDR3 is TGTGCCAGCAGTTTTGTGGGGGTCGGTGAAGCTTTCTTT. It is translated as CASSFVGVGEAFF.